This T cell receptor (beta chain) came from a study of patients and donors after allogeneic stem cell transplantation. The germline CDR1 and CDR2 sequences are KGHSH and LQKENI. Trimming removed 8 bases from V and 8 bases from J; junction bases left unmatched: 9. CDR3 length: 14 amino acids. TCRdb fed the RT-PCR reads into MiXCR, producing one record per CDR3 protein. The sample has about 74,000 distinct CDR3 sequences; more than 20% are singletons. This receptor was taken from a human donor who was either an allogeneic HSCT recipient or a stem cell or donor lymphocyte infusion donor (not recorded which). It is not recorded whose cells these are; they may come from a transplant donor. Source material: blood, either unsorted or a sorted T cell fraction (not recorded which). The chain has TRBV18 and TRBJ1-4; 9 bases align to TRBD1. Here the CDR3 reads CASARGQGNEKLFF. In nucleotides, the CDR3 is TGTGCCAGCGCCCGTGGACAGGGGAACGAAAAACTGTTTTTT.